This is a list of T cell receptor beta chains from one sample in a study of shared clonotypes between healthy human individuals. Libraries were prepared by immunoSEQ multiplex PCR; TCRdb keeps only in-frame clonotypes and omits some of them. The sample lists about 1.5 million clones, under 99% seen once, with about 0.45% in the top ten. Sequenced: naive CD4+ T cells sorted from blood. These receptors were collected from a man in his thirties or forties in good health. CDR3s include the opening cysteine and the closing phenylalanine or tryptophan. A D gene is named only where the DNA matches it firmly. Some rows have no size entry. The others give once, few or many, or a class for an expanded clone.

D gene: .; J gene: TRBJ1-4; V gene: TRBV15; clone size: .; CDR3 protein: CATSRFTATNEKLFF; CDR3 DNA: TGTGCCACCAGCAGATTCACGGCAACTAATGAAAAACTGTTTTTT
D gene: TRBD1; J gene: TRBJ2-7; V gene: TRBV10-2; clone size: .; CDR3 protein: CASSHDRDLAYEQYF; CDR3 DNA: TGCGCCAGCAGCCACGACAGGGATTTAGCCTACGAGCAGTACTTC
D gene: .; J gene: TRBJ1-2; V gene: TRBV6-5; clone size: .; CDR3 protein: CASRKTANYGYTF; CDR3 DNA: TGTGCCAGCAGAAAGACAGCGAACTATGGCTACACCTTC
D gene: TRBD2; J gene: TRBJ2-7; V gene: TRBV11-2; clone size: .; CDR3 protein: CASSSIAGGPGEQYF; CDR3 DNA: TGTGCCAGCAGCTCGATAGCGGGAGGGCCCGGGGAGCAGTACTTC
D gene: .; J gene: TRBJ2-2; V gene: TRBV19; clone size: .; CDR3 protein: CASSIVGRGLNTGELFF; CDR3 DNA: TGTGCCAGTAGTATAGTTGGCAGGGGACTGAACACCGGGGAGCTGTTTTTT
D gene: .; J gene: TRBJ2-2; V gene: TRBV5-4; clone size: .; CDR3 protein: CASSVELSGQSTGELFF; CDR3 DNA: TGTGCCAGCAGCGTCGAGTTGTCTGGACAGAGCACCGGGGAGCTGTTTTTT
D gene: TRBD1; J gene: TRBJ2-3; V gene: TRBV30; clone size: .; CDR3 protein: CAWSVGGPTDTQYF; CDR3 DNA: TGTGCCTGGAGTGTAGGGGGCCCCACAGATACGCAGTATTTT
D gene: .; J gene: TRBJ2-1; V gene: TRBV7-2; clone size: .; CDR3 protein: CASSTRMGGEQFF; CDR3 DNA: TGTGCCAGCAGCACCCGGATGGGGGGTGAGCAGTTCTTC
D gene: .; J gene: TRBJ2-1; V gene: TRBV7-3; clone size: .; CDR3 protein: CASSPNLPGPYNEQFF; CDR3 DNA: TGTGCCAGCAGCCCCAACCTCCCGGGACCTTACAATGAGCAGTTCTTC
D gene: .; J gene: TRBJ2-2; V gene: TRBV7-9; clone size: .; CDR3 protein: CASSDRNTGELFF; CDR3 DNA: TGTGCCAGCAGCGACAGGAACACCGGGGAGCTGTTTTTT
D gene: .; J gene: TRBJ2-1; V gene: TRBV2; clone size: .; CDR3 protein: CASSENSLSYNEQFF; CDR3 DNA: TGTGCCAGCAGTGAAAACTCACTCTCCTACAATGAGCAGTTCTTC
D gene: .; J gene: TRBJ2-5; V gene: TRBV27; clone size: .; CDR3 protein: CASSLFYGSQETQYF; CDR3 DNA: TGTGCCAGCAGTTTATTCTACGGCAGCCAAGAGACCCAGTACTTC
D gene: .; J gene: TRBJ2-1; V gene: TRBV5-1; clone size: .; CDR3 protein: CASSLPSTNEQFF; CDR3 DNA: TGCGCCAGCAGCCTCCCTAGCACCAATGAGCAGTTCTTC
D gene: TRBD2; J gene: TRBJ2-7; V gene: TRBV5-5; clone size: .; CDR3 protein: CASSLSTSGYEQYF; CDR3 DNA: TGTGCCAGCAGCTTAAGTACTAGCGGGTACGAGCAGTACTTC
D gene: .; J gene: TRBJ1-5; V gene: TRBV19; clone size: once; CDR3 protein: CASRVGEGGIRKQPQHF; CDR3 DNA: TGTGCCAGTAGAGTGGGGGAGGGAGGAATCCGTAAACAGCCCCAGCATTTT
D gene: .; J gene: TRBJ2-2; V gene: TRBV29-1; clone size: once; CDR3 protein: CSVESVANTGELFF; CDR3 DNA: TGCAGCGTTGAATCGGTAGCAAACACCGGGGAGCTGTTTTTT
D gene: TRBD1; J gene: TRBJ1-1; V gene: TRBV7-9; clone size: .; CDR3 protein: CASSGRTGTAGNTEAFF; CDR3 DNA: TGTGCCAGCAGCGGGAGGACAGGGACCGCCGGGAACACTGAAGCTTTCTTT
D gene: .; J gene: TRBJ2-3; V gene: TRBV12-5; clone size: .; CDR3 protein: CASGFSYPDTQYF; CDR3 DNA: TGTGCTAGTGGTTTTTCCTACCCAGATACGCAGTATTTT
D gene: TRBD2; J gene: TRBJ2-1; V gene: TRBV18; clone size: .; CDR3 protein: CASSPRAAGGIYNEQFF; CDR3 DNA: TGTGCCAGCTCACCACGCGCTGCGGGAGGGATCTACAATGAGCAGTTCTTC
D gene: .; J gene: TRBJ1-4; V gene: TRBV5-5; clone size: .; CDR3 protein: CASSRLGGVLEKLFF; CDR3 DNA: TGTGCCAGCAGCCGACTAGGGGGGGTTCTTGAAAAACTGTTTTTT
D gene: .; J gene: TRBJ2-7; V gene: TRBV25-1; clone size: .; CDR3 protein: CASTKRGSDEQYF; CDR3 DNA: TGTGCCAGCACCAAGAGGGGGAGCGACGAGCAGTACTTC
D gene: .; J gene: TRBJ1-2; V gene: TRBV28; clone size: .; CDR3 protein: CASSFGWAGNQWGYTF; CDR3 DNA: TGTGCCAGCAGTTTCGGGTGGGCAGGGAATCAGTGGGGCTACACCTTC
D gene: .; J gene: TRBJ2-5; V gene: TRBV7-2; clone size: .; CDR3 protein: CASSPGQASETQYF; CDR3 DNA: TGTGCCAGCAGCCCGGGACAAGCCTCGGAGACCCAGTACTTC
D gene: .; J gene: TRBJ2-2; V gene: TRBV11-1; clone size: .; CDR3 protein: CASSWSSAGELFF; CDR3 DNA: TGTGCCAGCAGTTGGTCCTCCGCCGGGGAGCTGTTTTTT
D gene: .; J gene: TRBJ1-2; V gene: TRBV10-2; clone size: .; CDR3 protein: CASSDRRGGDYGYTF; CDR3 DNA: TGCGCCAGCAGTGACCGTCGCGGAGGGGACTATGGCTACACCTTC
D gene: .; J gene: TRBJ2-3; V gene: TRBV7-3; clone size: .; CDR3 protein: CASSLNFPDTQYF; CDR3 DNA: TGTGCCAGCAGCTTAAACTTTCCAGATACGCAGTATTTT
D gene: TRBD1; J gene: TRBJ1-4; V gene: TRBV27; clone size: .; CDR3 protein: CASSGRQGGSEKLFF; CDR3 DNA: TGTGCCAGCAGTGGGCGACAGGGCGGTTCAGAAAAACTGTTTTTT
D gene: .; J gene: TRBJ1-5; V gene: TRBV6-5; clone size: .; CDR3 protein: CASSAGVQPQHF; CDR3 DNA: TGTGCCAGCAGTGCAGGGGTTCAGCCCCAGCATTTT
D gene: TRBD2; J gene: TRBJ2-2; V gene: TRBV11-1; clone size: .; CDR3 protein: CASSLFGGGSNGPGELFF; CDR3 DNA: TGTGCCAGCAGCTTATTCGGAGGCGGGAGTAACGGACCCGGGGAGCTGTTTTTT
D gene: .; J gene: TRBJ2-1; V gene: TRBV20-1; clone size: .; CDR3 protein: CSAEVGGQFF; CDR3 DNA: TGCAGTGCAGAAGTGGGGGGGCAGTTCTTC
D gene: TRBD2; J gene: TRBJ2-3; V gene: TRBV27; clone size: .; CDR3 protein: CASSFWGEGTDTQYF; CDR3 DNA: TGTGCCAGCAGTTTTTGGGGGGAGGGGACAGATACGCAGTATTTT
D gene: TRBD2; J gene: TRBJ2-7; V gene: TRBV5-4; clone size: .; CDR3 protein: CASSLDSGLATYEQYF; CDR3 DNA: TGTGCCAGCAGCTTGGACTCGGGACTAGCGACTTACGAGCAGTACTTC
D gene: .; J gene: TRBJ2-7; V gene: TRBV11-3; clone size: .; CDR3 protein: CASSRGLGSEQYF; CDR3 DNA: TGTGCCAGCAGCCGAGGTTTGGGGTCCGAGCAGTACTTC
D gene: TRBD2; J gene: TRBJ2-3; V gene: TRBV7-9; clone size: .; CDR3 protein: CASSWGLAGALDTQYF; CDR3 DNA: TGTGCCAGCAGCTGGGGACTAGCGGGGGCTTTAGATACGCAGTATTTT
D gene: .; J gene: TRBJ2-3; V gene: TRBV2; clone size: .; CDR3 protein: CASIGVDSVNTDTQYF; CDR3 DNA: TGTGCCAGCATTGGGGTCGACAGCGTAAACACAGATACGCAGTATTTT
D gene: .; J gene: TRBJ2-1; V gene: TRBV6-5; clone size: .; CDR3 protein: CASSYPGANEQFF; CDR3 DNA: TGTGCCAGCAGTTACCCAGGGGCCAATGAGCAGTTCTTC
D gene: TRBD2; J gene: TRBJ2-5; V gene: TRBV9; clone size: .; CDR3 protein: CASSASGSLETQYF; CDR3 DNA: TGTGCCAGCAGTGCTAGCGGGAGCTTGGAGACCCAGTACTTC
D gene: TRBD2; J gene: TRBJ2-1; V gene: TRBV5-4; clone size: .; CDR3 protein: CASSSRLAPYNEQFF; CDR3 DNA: TGTGCCAGCAGCTCCAGACTAGCCCCCTACAATGAGCAGTTCTTC
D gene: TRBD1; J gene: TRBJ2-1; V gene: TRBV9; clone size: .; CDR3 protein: CASSLIGQGQFF; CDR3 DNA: TGTGCCAGCAGCCTCATTGGACAGGGGCAGTTCTTC
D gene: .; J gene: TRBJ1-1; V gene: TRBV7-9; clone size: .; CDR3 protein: CASSLVGSMNTEAFF; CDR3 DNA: TGTGCCAGCAGCTTAGTTGGGAGTATGAACACTGAAGCTTTCTTT
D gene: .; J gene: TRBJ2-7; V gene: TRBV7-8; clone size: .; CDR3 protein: CASSANGGTLEQYF; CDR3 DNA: TGTGCCAGCAGCGCCAACGGGGGAACCCTCGAGCAGTACTTC
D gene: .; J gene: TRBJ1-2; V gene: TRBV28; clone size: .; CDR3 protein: CASSLSLYHGYTF; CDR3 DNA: TGTGCCAGCAGTTTGAGTCTTTACCATGGCTACACCTTC
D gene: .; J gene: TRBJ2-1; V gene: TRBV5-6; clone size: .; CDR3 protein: CASSLTPAWNEQFF; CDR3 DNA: TGTGCCAGCAGCTTGACACCTGCTTGGAATGAGCAGTTCTTC
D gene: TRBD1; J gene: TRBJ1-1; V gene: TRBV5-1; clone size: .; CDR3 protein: CASSSRQGGLGEAFF; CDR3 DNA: TGCGCCAGCAGCTCCCGACAGGGTGGGTTGGGTGAAGCTTTCTTT
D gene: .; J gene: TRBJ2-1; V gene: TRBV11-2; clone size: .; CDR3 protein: CASSPPRSSYNEQFF; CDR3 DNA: TGTGCCAGCAGCCCACCGCGAAGCTCCTACAATGAGCAGTTCTTC
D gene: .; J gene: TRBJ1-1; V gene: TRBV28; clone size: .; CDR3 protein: CASRWDQGWGTEAFF; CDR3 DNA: TGTGCCAGCAGATGGGATCAGGGGTGGGGCACTGAAGCTTTCTTT